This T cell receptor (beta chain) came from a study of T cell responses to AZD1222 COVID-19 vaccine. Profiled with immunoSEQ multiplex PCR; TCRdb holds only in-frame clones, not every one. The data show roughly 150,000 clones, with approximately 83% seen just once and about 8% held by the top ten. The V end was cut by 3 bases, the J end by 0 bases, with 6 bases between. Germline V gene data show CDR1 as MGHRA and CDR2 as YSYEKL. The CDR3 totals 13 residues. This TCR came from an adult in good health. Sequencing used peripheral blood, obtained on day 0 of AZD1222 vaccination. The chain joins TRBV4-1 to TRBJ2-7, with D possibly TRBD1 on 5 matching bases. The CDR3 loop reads CASSQTVSYEQYF. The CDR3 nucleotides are TGCGCCAGCAGCCAGACAGTCTCCTACGAGCAGTACTTC.